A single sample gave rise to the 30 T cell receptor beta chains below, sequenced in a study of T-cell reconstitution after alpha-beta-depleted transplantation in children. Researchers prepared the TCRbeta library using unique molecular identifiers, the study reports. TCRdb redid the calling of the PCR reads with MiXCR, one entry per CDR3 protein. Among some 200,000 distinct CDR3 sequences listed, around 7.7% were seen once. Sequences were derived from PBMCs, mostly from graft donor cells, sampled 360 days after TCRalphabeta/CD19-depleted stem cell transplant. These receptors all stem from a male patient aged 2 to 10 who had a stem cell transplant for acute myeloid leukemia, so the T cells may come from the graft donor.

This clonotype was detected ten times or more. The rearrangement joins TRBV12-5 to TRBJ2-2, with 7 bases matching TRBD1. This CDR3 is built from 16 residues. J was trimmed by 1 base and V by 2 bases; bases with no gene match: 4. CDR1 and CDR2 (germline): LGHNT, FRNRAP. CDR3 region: CASGLFQGVNTGELFF. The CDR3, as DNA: TGTGCTAGTGGTTTGTTTCAGGGGGTGAACACCGGGGAGCTGTTTTTT.

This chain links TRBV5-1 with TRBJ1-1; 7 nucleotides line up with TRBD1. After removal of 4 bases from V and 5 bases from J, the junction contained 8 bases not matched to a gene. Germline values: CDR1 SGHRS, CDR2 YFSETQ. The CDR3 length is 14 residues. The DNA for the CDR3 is TGCGCCAGCAGCCCTAGACAGGGAGAGACTGAAGCTTTCTTT. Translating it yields CASSPRQGETEAFF.

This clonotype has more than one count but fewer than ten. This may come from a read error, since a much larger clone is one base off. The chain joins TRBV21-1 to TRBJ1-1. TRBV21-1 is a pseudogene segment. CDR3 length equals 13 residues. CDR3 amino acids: CAIRWGRDTEAFF. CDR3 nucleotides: TGTGCCATCAGGTGGGGTCGGGACACTGAAGCTTTCTTT.

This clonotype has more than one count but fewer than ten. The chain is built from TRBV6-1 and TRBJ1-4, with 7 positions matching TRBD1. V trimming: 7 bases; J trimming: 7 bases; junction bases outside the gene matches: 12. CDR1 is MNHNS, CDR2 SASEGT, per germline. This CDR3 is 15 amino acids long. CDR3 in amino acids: CASTSTGMIGEKLFF. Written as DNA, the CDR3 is TGTGCCAGCACCTCGACAGGGATGATCGGTGAAAAACTGTTTTTT.

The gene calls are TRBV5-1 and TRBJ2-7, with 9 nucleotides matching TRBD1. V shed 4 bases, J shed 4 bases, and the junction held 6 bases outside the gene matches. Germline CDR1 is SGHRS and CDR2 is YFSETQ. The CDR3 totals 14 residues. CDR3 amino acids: CASSVGTGRYEQYF. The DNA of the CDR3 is TGCGCCAGCAGCGTCGGGACAGGGCGATACGAGCAGTACTTC.

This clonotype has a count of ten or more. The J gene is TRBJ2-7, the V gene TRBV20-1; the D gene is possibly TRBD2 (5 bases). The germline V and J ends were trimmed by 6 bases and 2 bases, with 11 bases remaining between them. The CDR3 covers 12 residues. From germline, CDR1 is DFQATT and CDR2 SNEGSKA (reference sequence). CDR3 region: CSANRDTYEQYF. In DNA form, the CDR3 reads TGCAGTGCGAACCGGGATACCTACGAGCAGTACTTC.

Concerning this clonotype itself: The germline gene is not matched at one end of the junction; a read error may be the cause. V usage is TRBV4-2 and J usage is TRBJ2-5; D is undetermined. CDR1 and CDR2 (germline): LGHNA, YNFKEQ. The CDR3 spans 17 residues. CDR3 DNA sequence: TGTGCCATCAGCCCCCGGCGCACAGATCCAAACCAAGAGACCCAGTACTTC. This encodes CAISPRRTDPNQETQYF.

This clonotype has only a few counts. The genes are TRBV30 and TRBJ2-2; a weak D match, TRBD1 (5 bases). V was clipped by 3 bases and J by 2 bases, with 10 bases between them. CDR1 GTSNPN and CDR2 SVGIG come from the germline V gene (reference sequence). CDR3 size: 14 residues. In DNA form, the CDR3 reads TGTGCCTGGAGAAGCGACAGAAACACCGGGGAGCTGTTTTTT. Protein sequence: CAWRSDRNTGELFF.

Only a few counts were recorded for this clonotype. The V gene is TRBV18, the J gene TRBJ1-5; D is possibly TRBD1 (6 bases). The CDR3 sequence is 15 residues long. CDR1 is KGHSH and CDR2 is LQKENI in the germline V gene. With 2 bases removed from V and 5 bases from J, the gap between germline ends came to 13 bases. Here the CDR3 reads CASSPIGTLHQPQHF. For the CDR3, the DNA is TGTGCCAGCTCACCAATCGGGACACTTCATCAGCCCCAGCATTTT. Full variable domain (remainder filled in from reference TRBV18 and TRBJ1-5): NAGVMQNPRHLVRRRGQEARLRCSPMKGHSHVYWYRQLPEEGLKFMVYLQKENIIDESGMPKERFSAEFPKEGPSILRIQQVVRGDSAAYFCASSPIGTLHQPQHFGDGTRLSIL.

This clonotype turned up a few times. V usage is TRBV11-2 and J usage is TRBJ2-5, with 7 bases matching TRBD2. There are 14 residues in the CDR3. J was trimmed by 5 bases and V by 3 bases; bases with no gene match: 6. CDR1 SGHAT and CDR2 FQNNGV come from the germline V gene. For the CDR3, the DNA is TGTGCCAGCAGCTTTAGTGGACTAGGCGAGACCCAGTACTTC. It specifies CASSFSGLGETQYF.

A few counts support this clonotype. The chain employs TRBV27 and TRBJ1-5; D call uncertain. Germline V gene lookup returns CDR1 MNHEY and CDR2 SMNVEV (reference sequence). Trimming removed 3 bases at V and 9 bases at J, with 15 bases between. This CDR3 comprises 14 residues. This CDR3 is CASSFNIAIRPQHF. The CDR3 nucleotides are TGTGCCAGCAGTTTTAATATAGCAATCAGGCCCCAGCATTTT.

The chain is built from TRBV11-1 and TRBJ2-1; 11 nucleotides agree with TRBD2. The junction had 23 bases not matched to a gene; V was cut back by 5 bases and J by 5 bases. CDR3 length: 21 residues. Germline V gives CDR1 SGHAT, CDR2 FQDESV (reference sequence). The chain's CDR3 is CASSRHFRTLAGGRKDNEQFF. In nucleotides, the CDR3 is TGTGCCAGCAGCCGTCATTTTAGGACCCTAGCGGGAGGTCGTAAGGACAATGAGCAGTTCTTC. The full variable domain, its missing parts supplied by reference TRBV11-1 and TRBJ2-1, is EAEVAQSPRYKITEKSQAVAFWCDPISGHATLYWYRQILGQGPELLVQFQDESVVDDSQLPKDRFSAERLKGVDSTLKIQPAELGDSAMYLCASSRHFRTLAGGRKDNEQFFGPGTRLTVL.

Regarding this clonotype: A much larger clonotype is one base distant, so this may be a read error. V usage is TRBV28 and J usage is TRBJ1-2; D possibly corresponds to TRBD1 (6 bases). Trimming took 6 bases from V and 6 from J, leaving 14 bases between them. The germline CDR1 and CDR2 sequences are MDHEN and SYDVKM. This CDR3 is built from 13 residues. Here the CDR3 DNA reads TGTGCCAGCAGCCCTCAGGGGAGCAATGGCTACACCTTC. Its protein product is CASSPQGSNGYTF.

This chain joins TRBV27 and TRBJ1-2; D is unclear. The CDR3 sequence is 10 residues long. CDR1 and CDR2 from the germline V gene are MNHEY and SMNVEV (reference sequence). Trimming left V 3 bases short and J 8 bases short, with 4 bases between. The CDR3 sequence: CASSFGGYTF. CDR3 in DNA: TGTGCCAGCAGTTTCGGGGGCTACACCTTC.

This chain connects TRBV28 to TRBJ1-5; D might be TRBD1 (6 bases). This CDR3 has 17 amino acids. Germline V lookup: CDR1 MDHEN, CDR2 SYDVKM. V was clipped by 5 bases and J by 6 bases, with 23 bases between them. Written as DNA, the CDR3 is TGTGCCAGCAGTCAGGGGCCCTGGGTTTTCCGGGGTCAGCCCCAGCATTTT. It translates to CASSQGPWVFRGQPQHF.

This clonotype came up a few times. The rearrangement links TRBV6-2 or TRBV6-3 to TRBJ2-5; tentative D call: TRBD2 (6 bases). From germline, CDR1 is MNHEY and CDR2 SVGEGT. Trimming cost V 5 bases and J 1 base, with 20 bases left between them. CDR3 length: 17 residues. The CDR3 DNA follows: TGTGCCAGCAGTCTCCGGGCTAACCCACTAGCCCAAGAGACCCAGTACTTC. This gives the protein CASSLRANPLAQETQYF.

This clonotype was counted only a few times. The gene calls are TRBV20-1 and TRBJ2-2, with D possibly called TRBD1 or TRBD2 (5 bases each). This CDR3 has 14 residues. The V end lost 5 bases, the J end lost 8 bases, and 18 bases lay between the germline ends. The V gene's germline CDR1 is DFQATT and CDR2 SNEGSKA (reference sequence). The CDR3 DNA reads TGCAGTGCTGTCCGGGACCCCGTGGGGGGGGAGCTGTTTTTT. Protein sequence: CSAVRDPVGGELFF.

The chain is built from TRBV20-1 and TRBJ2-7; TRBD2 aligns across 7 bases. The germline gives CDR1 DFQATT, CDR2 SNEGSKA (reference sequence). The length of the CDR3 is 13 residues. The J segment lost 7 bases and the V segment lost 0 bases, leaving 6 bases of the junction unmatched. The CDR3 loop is CSARDQRGGEQYF. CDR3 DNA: TGCAGTGCTAGAGACCAGCGGGGTGGAGAGCAGTACTTC.

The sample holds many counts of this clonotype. The CDR3 sequence: CASSQHSGGAQNEQFF. The CDR3 region has the DNA TGTGCCAGCAGCCAACATAGCGGGGGGGCCCAGAATGAGCAGTTCTTC. The chain employs TRBV3-1 and TRBJ2-1, with 11 bases matching TRBD2. J lost 7 bases, V lost 2 bases, and 7 bases had no gene match. Per germline, CDR1 LGHDT and CDR2 YNNKEL (reference sequence). The CDR3 is 16 residues long.

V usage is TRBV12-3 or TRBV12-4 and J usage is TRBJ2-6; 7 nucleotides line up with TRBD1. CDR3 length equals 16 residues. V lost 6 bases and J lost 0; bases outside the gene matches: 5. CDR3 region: CASRRQGYSGANVLTF. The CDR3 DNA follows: TGTGCCAGCAGGAGACAGGGATACTCTGGGGCCAACGTCCTGACTTTC.

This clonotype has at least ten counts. The CDR3 coding sequence is TGTGCCAGCAGCGGCAGGGGGCCCTACGAGCAGTACTTC. It encodes CASSGRGPYEQYF. The chain employs TRBV14 and TRBJ2-7, with 8 bases that match TRBD1. V lost 5 bases to trimming and J lost 2 bases; unmatched junction nucleotides: 2. Germline CDR1 is SGHDN and CDR2 is FVKESK. The CDR3 has 13 amino acids. Full variable domain (remainder filled in from reference TRBV14 and TRBJ2-7): EAGVTQFPSHSVIEKGQTVTLRCDPISGHDNLYWYRRVMGKEIKFLLHFVKESKQDESGMPNNRFLAERTGGTYSTLKVQPAELEDSGVYFCASSGRGPYEQYFGPGTRLTVT.

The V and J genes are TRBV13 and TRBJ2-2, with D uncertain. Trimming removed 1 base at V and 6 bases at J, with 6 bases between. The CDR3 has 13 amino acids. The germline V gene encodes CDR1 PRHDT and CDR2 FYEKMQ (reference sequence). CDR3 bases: TGTGCCAGCAGCTTAGAGTACCCCGGGGAGCTGTTTTTT. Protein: CASSLEYPGELFF.

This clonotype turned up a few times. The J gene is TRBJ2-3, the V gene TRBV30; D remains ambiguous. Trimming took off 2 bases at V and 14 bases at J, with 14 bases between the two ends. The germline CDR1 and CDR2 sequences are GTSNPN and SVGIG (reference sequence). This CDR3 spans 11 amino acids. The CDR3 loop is CAWSLGSSRYF. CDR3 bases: TGTGCCTGGAGTTTGGGTAGTTCGAGGTATTTT. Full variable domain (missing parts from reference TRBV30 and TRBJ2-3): SQTIHQWPATLVQPVGSPLSLECTVEGTSNPNLYWYRQAAGRGLQLLFYSVGIGQISSEVPQNLSASRPQDRQFILSSKKLLLSDSGFYLCAWSLGSSRYFGPGTRLTVL.

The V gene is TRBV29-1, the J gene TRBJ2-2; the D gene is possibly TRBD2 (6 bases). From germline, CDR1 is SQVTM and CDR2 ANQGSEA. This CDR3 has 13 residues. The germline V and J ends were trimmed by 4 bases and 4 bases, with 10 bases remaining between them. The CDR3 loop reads CSVGAAGTGELFF. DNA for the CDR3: TGCAGCGTTGGAGCAGCGGGCACCGGGGAGCTGTTTTTT.

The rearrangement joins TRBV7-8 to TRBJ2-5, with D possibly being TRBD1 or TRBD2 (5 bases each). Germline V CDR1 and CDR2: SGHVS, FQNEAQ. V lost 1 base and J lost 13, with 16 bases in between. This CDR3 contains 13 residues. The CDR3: CASSLEGWETWYF. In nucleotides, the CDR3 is TGTGCCAGCAGCTTAGAGGGGTGGGAGACTTGGTACTTC. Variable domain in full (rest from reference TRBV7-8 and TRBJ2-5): GAGVSQSPRYKVAKRGQDVALRCDPISGHVSLFWYQQALGQGPEFLTYFQNEAQLDKSGLPSDRFFAERPEGSVSTLKIQRTQQEDSAVYLCASSLEGWETWYFGPGTRLLVL.

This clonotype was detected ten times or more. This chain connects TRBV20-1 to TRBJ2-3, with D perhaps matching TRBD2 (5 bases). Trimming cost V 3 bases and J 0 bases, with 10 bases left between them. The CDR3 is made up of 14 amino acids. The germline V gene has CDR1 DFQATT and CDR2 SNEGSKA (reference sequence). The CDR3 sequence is CSASMLASTDTQYF. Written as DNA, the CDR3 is TGCAGTGCTAGTATGCTAGCTAGCACAGATACGCAGTATTTT.

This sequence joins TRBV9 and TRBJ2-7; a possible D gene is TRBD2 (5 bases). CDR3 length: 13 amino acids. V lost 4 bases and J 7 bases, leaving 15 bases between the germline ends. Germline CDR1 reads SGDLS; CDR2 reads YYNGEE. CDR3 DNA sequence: TGTGCCAGCAGCCCAGATCCATCGGGGGAGCAGTACTTC. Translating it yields CASSPDPSGEQYF.

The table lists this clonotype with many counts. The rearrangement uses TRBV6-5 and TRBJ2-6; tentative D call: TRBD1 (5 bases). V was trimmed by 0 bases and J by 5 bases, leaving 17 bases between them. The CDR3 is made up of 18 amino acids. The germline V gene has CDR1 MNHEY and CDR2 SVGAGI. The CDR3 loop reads CASSYSFNRFGRANVLTF. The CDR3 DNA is TGTGCCAGCAGTTACTCGTTTAACAGGTTTGGGAGGGCCAACGTCCTGACTTTC.

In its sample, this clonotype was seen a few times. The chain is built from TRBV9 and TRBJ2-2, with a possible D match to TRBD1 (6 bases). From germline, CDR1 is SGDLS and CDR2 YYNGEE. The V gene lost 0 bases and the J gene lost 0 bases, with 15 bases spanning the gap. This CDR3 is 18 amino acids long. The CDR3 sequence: CASSVAAGTGPNTGELFF. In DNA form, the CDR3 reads TGTGCCAGCAGCGTAGCGGCGGGCACAGGGCCGAACACCGGGGAGCTGTTTTTT.

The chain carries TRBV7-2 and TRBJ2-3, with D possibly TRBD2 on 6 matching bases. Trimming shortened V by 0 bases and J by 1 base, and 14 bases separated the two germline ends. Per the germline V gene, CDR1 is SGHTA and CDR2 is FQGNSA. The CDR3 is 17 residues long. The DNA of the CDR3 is TGTGCCAGCAGCTTAGCGCCCATAGCGGCCGGCACAGATACGCAGTATTTT. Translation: CASSLAPIAAGTDTQYF.